The present entry profiles one T cell receptor beta chain with its context. Under the authors' procedure: Reference gene primer amplification yielded estimated nucleated cell counts. Generated by immunoSEQ multiplex PCR, the TCRdb table keeps only in-frame clones and is missing some. Clonal size and the V and J genes are those of that table, whereas D and trimming came from the DNA. The table has roughly 250,000 clones, roughly 82% seen once. CDR1 is SGHAT, CDR2 FQNNGV, per germline. V was trimmed by 0 bases and J by 4 bases, leaving 9 bases between them. This CDR3 region has 14 residues. This specimen belongs to a study of blood T cell repertoires in COVID-19. Study background: Researchers got acute and convalescent COVID-19 samples from the United States, Italy and Spain. From T cells, B-cell-depleted T cells, or PBMCs came the material, which was cDNA or gDNA.

This chain links TRBV11-2 with TRBJ1-1; TRBD1 might be the D (5 bases). The sequenced sample consisted of peripheral blood. This receptor was identified in a woman of 80 years or more with active or convalescent COVID-19. CDR3 sequence: CASSLDSGLTEAFF. The CDR3, as DNA: TGTGCCAGCAGCTTAGATTCAGGGCTCACTGAAGCTTTCTTT.